One sample yielded the 29 T cell receptor beta chains listed below, sequenced in a study of cytomegalovirus exposure and HLA in healthy donors (dated 2017 in TCRdb). Library prep was done by the immunoSEQ multiplex PCR assay. For the multiplex PCR, a mixture combining 60 forward primers for TCR Vbeta segments and 13 reverse primers for TCR Jbeta segments was used. TCRdb obtained this table from immuneACCESS and retained in-frame rearrangements with V and J assigned. These tables miss some clones; where compared with another copy, unresolved V genes account for less than half of the shortfall, and the remainder is unexplained. The sample table holds about 26,000 clones, of which 70% were seen once. The top ten clones comprise roughly 4% of the sample. Source material: PBMCs. The receptors here all came from a woman aged 45 to 65 in good health and CMV-seronegative.

The genes are TRBV7-9 and TRBJ1-4; D might be TRBD1 (6 bases). Germline CDR1 SEHNR, CDR2 FQNEAQ (reference sequence). The CDR3 runs 13 residues. V was shortened by 5 bases and J by 6 bases, with 10 bases between the two germline ends. The CDR3 DNA reads TGTGCCAGCAGCCGGACAGAGGATGAAAAACTGTTTTTT. This gives the protein CASSRTEDEKLFF.

The gene calls are TRBV7-9 and TRBJ2-2; D perhaps matches TRBD2 (6 bases). Germline values: CDR1 SEHNR, CDR2 FQNEAQ (reference sequence). The V end was cut by 2 bases, the J end by 4 bases, with 8 bases between. The CDR3 runs to 14 residues. The CDR3 DNA is TGTGCCAGCAGCTTAACCGGGGGCACCGGGGAGCTGTTTTTT. Translating it yields CASSLTGGTGELFF.

In its sample, this clone is medium-sized. The chain recombines TRBV30 with TRBJ1-5; possibly TRBD1 for D (6 bases). The CDR3 is made up of 13 amino acids. Germline-derived CDR1 and CDR2 are GTSNPN and SVGIG (reference sequence). V was cut by 0 bases and J by 7 bases, with 10 bases left in between. As DNA, the CDR3 is TGTGCCTGGAGTGTACCACAGGGACAGCCCCAGCATTTT. Protein product: CAWSVPQGQPQHF. Looking up the rest from reference TRBV30 and TRBJ1-5 gives the full variable domain: SQTIHQWPATLVQPVGSPLSLECTVEGTSNPNLYWYRQAAGRGLQLLFYSVGIGQISSEVPQNLSASRPQDRQFILSSKKLLLSDSGFYLCAWSVPQGQPQHFGDGTRLSIL.

V gene TRBV28 combines with J gene TRBJ2-7, with a tentative D call TRBD2 (5 bases). The germline CDR1 and CDR2 sequences are MDHEN and SYDVKM. The CDR3 extends over 14 amino acids. V was clipped by 3 bases and J by 4 bases, with 13 bases between them. The chain's CDR3 is CASSLSGGDYEQYF. CDR3 nucleotide sequence: TGTGCCAGCAGTTTGTCTGGAGGCGATTACGAGCAGTACTTC.

As for this clone: Relative to the germline gene, one junction end is altered; a read error may explain this. The rearrangement joins TRBV5-1 to TRBJ2-1, with 7 bases fitting TRBD1. CDR1 SGHRS and CDR2 YFSETQ come from the germline V gene. The CDR3 totals 17 residues. This CDR3 reads CASRLGVRDSIYNEQFF. The CDR3 nucleotides are TGCGCCAGCCGCTTAGGGGTCCGGGACAGCATCTACAATGAGCAGTTCTTC.

J is TRBJ2-1 and V is TRBV6-1; no clear D. Trimming stripped 5 bases from V and 3 bases from J, with 8 bases between. The CDR3 totals 13 residues. CDR1 and CDR2 (germline): MNHNS, SASEGT. The CDR3 DNA sequence: TGTGCCAGCAGTCAAACAATCTACAATGAGCAGTTCTTC. As protein: CASSQTIYNEQFF.

This clone was seen only a few times. V gene TRBV4-1 combines with J gene TRBJ2-5; 12 nucleotides match TRBD2. Trimming took 6 bases from V and 5 from J; bases not matched to a gene: 7. Germline loops: CDR1 MGHRA, CDR2 YSYEKL. This CDR3 is 15 amino acids long. CDR3 region: CASSPLAGGPETQYF. CDR3 coding DNA: TGCGCCAGCAGTCCTCTAGCGGGGGGGCCGGAGACCCAGTACTTC.

The sample holds a few counts of this clone. V usage is TRBV7-3 and J usage is TRBJ2-5; D remains unclear. The V gene lost 3 bases and the J gene lost 2 bases, with 7 bases spanning the gap. The CDR3 runs 13 residues. The germline V gene encodes CDR1 SGHTA and CDR2 FQGTGA. The CDR3 nucleotides read TGTGCCAGCAGCTTGTATGTACAAGAGACCCAGTACTTC. Its protein product is CASSLYVQETQYF.

This chain links TRBV25-1 with TRBJ2-7; D not resolved. The V gene lost 3 bases and the J gene lost 4 bases, with 4 bases spanning the gap. The CDR3 has 11 amino acids. CDR1 and CDR2 from the germline V gene are MGHDK and SYGVNS. CDR3 amino acids: CASSERYEQYF. The CDR3, as DNA: TGTGCCAGCAGTGAGAGGTACGAGCAGTACTTC.

The gene calls are TRBV25-1 and TRBJ2-1, with D perhaps TRBD1 (5 bases). The CDR3 has 15 residues. Trimming removed 3 bases from V and 5 bases from J, with 14 bases in between. Germline CDR1 MGHDK, CDR2 SYGVNS. The CDR3 spells CASSEPGHFNNEQFF. The CDR3 DNA is TGTGCCAGCAGTGAGCCAGGGCATTTTAACAATGAGCAGTTCTTC.

The J gene is TRBJ1-3, the V gene TRBV4-1, with TRBD1 matching 8 bases. The CDR3 runs 19 residues. The V and J ends lost 0 bases and 3 bases, in that order; junction bases with no gene match: 13. CDR1 MGHRA and CDR2 YSYEKL come from the germline V gene. CDR3 in DNA: TGCGCCAGCAGCCAAGATCGAGGTGGGCTCGGACAGGGTGGAAACACCATATATTTT. This sequence encodes CASSQDRGGLGQGGNTIYF.

The J gene is TRBJ1-4, the V gene TRBV7-9, with TRBD1 as a possible D gene (5 bases). This CDR3 comprises 13 residues. Germline V lookup: CDR1 SEHNR, CDR2 FQNEAQ (reference sequence). Trimming cost V 5 bases and J 10 bases, with 14 bases left between them. CDR3 DNA: TGTGCCAGCAGCCCTTCGGGGGGGGTAAAACTGTTTTTT. Encoded protein: CASSPSGGVKLFF. The full variable domain, in which reference TRBV7-9 and TRBJ1-4 provide the parts outside the CDR3, is DTGVSQNPRHKITKRGQNVTFRCDPISEHNRLYWYRQTLGQGPEFLTYFQNEAQLEKSRLLSDRFSAERPKGSFSTLEIQRTEQGDSAMYLCASSPSGGVKLFFGSGTQLSVL.

V is TRBV27 and J is TRBJ1-1, with D unclear. Trimming left V 5 bases short and J 1 base short, with 11 bases between. The germline CDR1 and CDR2 sequences are MNHEY and SMNVEV (reference sequence). CDR3 length equals 14 residues. CDR3 amino acids: CASSLREGNTEAFF. The CDR3 bases are TGTGCCAGCAGTCTCCGGGAGGGGAACACTGAAGCTTTCTTT.

This chain joins TRBV28 and TRBJ1-5; D uncertain. V gave up 7 bases and J gave up 2 bases, with 15 bases separating them. This CDR3 has 15 amino acids. Germline assignment: CDR1 MDHEN and CDR2 SYDVKM. The CDR3 region is CASISRGRGNQPQHF. CDR3 nucleotide sequence: TGTGCCAGCATCTCCCGCGGGAGGGGCAATCAGCCCCAGCATTTT.

The sample holds one count of this clone. CDR3 DNA: TGTGCCAGCAGTCCTACTCCTAACTATGGCTACACCTTC. Its protein product is CASSPTPNYGYTF. V is TRBV28 and J is TRBJ1-2, with D unclear. Trimming left V 5 bases short and J 0 bases short, with 7 bases between. Germline CDR1 MDHEN, CDR2 SYDVKM. This CDR3 comprises 13 residues.

The V call is TRBV9, the J call TRBJ1-4; the D is unclear. CDR1 is SGDLS and CDR2 is YYNGEE in the germline V gene. This CDR3 is 13 amino acids long. Trimming took 4 bases from V and 1 from J, leaving 5 bases between them. The CDR3 DNA is TGTGCCAGCAGCCCGGGAACTAATGAAAAACTGTTTTTT. Protein: CASSPGTNEKLFF.

The V gene is TRBV11-3, the J gene TRBJ2-7; D unresolved. Germline values: CDR1 SGHNT, CDR2 YENEEA. V lost 0 bases and J 5 bases, leaving 5 bases between the germline ends. This CDR3 is 12 amino acids long. The CDR3 loop is CASSLDSNEQYF. The CDR3 DNA follows: TGTGCCAGCAGCTTAGATAGTAACGAGCAGTACTTC.

This chain links TRBV6-4 with TRBJ1-3, with 8 nucleotides matching TRBD1. CDR3 size: 13 residues. Per germline, CDR1 MRHNA and CDR2 SNTAGT. J was trimmed by 9 bases and V by 4 bases; bases with no gene match: 5. CDR3 in DNA: TGTGCCAGCAGTGCGGCAGGGGGCTGCACCATATATTTT. It yields the protein CASSAAGGCTIYF.

This chain joins TRBV27 and TRBJ2-7; 7 bases fit TRBD1. CDR1 MNHEY and CDR2 SMNVEV come from the germline V gene (reference sequence). V dropped 5 bases and J dropped 5; count of bases not matched to a gene: 3. The length of the CDR3 is 12 residues. CDR3 protein: CASSQTGDEQYF. CDR3 DNA: TGTGCCAGCAGTCAAACAGGGGACGAGCAGTACTTC.

The chain uses TRBV29-1 and TRBJ1-1, with TRBD1 identical over 7 bases. The trim removed 6 bases at V and 1 base at J, leaving 8 bases unmatched. CDR3 length: 14 amino acids. The germline CDR1 and CDR2 sequences are SQVTM and ANQGSEA. CDR3 DNA: TGCAGCGTCGCCCAGACAGGGAGGAACACTGAAGCTTTCTTT. Translated: CSVAQTGRNTEAFF.

The count of this clone is one. V and J are TRBV28 and TRBJ1-5; D remains unclear. CDR3 length equals 15 residues. Germline assignment: CDR1 MDHEN and CDR2 SYDVKM. Trimming pared 2 bases from V and 4 bases from J, leaving 12 bases between. The CDR3 bases are TGTGCCAGCAGTTTAGGTGGGCTCACAAATCAGCCCCAGCATTTT. Translating it yields CASSLGGLTNQPQHF.

V gene TRBV29-1 combines with J gene TRBJ2-2, with 9 bases matching TRBD1. The CDR3 is 15 residues long. CDR1 is SQVTM, CDR2 ANQGSEA, per germline. V trimming: 4 bases; J trimming: 5 bases; junction bases outside the gene matches: 8. This CDR3 is CSVGTGAKGTGELFF. The DNA of the CDR3 is TGCAGCGTTGGGACAGGGGCTAAGGGAACCGGGGAGCTGTTTTTT.

The chain uses TRBV7-9 and TRBJ2-2; D is ambiguous. Germline CDR1 and CDR2: SEHNR and FQNEAQ (reference sequence). V lost 3 bases and J 0 bases, leaving 2 bases between the germline ends. The CDR3 runs 13 residues. The CDR3 loop is CASSFTNTGELFF. CDR3 DNA sequence: TGTGCCAGCAGCTTCACGAACACCGGGGAGCTGTTTTTT.

The rearrangement uses TRBV18 and TRBJ1-1; D perhaps matches TRBD1 (6 bases). The germline V gene encodes CDR1 KGHSH and CDR2 LQKENI. The CDR3 has 17 residues. The V gene lost 2 bases and the J gene lost 3 bases, with 19 bases spanning the gap. CDR3 DNA sequence: TGTGCCAGCTCACCAAAAACGATCAGGGGAGGGGACACTGAAGCTTTCTTT. Translated: CASSPKTIRGGDTEAFF.

The chain carries TRBV7-9 and TRBJ2-2, with D tentatively TRBD2 (7 bases). CDR3 length equals 14 residues. The germline V gene encodes CDR1 SEHNR and CDR2 FQNEAQ (reference sequence). The V end was cut by 4 bases, the J end by 9 bases, with 15 bases between. CDR3 nucleotide sequence: TGTGCCAGCAGCTCCGTGGGGGGGCACCGGGAGCTGTTTTTT. Encoded protein: CASSSVGGHRELFF.

This sequence joins TRBV5-8 and TRBJ1-1; 8 bases are shared with TRBD1. Germline CDR1 is SGHTS and CDR2 is YDEGEE. Trimming cost V 3 bases and J 1 base; bases outside gene matches: 2. The CDR3 sequence is 14 residues long. The CDR3 spells CASSYGQGNTEAFF. In DNA form, the CDR3 reads TGTGCCAGCAGCTATGGACAGGGGAACACTGAAGCTTTCTTT.

In this sample, this clone turned up a few times. The chain joins TRBV15 to TRBJ1-1; no clear D. Germline CDR1 and CDR2: LNHNV and YYDKDF (reference sequence). V lost 1 base, J lost 1 base, and 4 bases lay in between. The CDR3 loop spans 13 amino acids. In nucleotides, the CDR3 is TGTGCCACCAGCAGAGGACAGAACACTGAAGCTTTCTTT. Its translation is CATSRGQNTEAFF.

The chain joins TRBV7-8 to TRBJ2-7; 10 nucleotides align to TRBD1. The CDR3 has 14 residues. The J segment lost 7 bases and the V segment lost 5 bases, leaving 8 bases of the junction unmatched. Germline values: CDR1 SGHVS, CDR2 FQNEAQ. The CDR3 DNA is TGTGCCAGCAGCACCCGGGACAGGGGAAGGGAGCAGTACTTC. Residues: CASSTRDRGREQYF.

This chain links TRBV9 with TRBJ2-1, with D perhaps matching TRBD2 (5 bases). The CDR3 is 13 residues long. V lost 3 bases, J lost 3 bases, and 7 bases lay in between. Per the germline V gene, CDR1 is SGDLS and CDR2 is YYNGEE. CDR3: CASSAGNYNEQFF. As DNA, the CDR3 is TGTGCCAGCAGCGCGGGGAACTACAATGAGCAGTTCTTC.